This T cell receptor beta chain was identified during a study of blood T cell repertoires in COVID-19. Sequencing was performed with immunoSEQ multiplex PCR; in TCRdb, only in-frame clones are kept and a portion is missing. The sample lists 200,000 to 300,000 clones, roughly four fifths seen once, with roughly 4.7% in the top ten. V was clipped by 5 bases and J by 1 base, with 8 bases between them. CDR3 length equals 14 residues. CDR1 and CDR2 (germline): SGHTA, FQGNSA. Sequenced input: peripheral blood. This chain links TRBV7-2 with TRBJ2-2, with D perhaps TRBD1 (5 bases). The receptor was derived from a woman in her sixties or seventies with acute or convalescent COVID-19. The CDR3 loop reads CASSPRGNTGELFF. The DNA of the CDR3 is TGTGCCAGCAGCCCAAGGGGGAACACCGGGGAGCTGTTTTTT.